The present T cell receptor beta chain was sequenced within a study of Ad26.COV2.S vaccination and SARS-CoV-2 variants (dated by TCRdb to 2020 to 2022). For context, the study as a whole: Donors in the vaccine arm were drawn from COV1001, a phase I-IIa trial of Ad26.COV2.S in healthy adults that was multicentre, randomized, double-blind and placebo-controlled. Ad26.COV2.S was administered intramuscularly at 5 x 10^10 or 1 x 10^11 viral particles, either as a single shot or as two shots given 56 days apart. Sequencing of the TCRbeta repertoire served to evaluate the specificity and breadth of SARS-CoV-2-reactive T cell receptors following Ad26.COV2.S vaccination. A total of around 32 samples were included in the TCR-sequenced set, comprising about 20 Ad26.COV2.S vaccine recipients, 5 placebo recipients and 8 SARS-CoV-2 convalescent individuals. Trial participants were randomized into five groups of five: low-dose or high-dose Ad26.COV2.S given once or twice, or placebo on both occasions. Investigators did not know the trial group allocation while performing experiments and assessing outcomes.

Overall results and qualifications from the work: The study was not powered for comparison of responses between vaccine doses or regimens. Comparable non-spike TCR breadth was observed between vaccine and placebo recipients, consistent with only spike being contained in the vaccine. The authors noted that the TCR breadth and depth analyses may have underestimated total T cell responses. After vaccination, substantial breadth of spike-specific CD8+ and CD4+ T cell responses was reported. Spike-specific TCR breadth was higher in Ad26.COV2.S recipients than in placebo recipients (P = 0.0014).

V gives up 3 bases and J gives up 8 bases, and the segment between their germline ends measures 2 bases. The CDR3 measures 11 amino acids from cysteine to phenylalanine. Of all the DNA, just the CDR3 is kept, 33 bases in frame from base 1. Based on the germline V gene, the CDR1 and CDR2 sequences are MDHEN and SYDVKM. The immunoSEQ Assay was the method used to sequence TCRbeta CDR3 regions. After extraction, genomic DNA underwent amplification by bias-controlled multiplex PCR, followed by high-throughput sequencing. Per the authors' processing: To quantify the absolute abundance of every unique TCRbeta CDR3 region, sequences were collapsed and filtered. T cell fraction was estimated by normalizing TCRbeta template counts to usable DNA, with usable DNA measured through amplification of reference genes found in all nucleated cells. Repertoire TCRs were annotated as SARS-CoV-2-specific when V gene, CDR3 amino acid sequence and J gene were exactly matched to a known reactive TCR set. The reference SARS-CoV-2 TCR set was derived from MIRA and filtered for enrichment in COVID-19-positive ImmuneCODE repertoires, a step that removed public or cross-reactive TCRs. Based on the MIRA antigens, annotated TCRs were further analysed at the level of specific ORF or position within ORF. Breadth was defined as annotated unique rearrangements over total unique productive rearrangements; depth was the summed frequency of those rearrangements. TCR breadth was compared between groups using two-sided Wilcoxon rank-sum tests. TCRdb's version of the immuneACCESS table is confined to in-frame rearrangements and falls short of the full clone set. An unresolved V gene accounts for under half of the shortfall where checked; the remainder is of unknown origin. The DNA gave D and trimming, while V, J and clone size come from that table. Counted in this sample were a few hundred thousand clones; roughly 87% of them appeared once. In total, the top ten clones hold approximately 4.3% of the sample.

The sample's treatment or condition, from its label and the paper: 19 received Ad26.COV2.S at low or high dose, single or two shots; about five received placebo; per-sample allocation not given. For vaccine and placebo recipients, the sequenced repertoires came from samples collected on day 63 after the first injection. Between 29 July and 7 August 2020, Cohort 1b enrolled 25 adults aged 18-55 years at one site in Boston, USA. Ad26.COV2.S was a replication-incompetent adenovirus type 26 vector expressing a prefusion-stabilized SARS-CoV-2 spike protein from the original Wuhan strain. In regard to this clone: Its antigen specificity is not known. Base qualities are not at hand, and no much larger clone is one base apart.

This receptor was obtained from a person between 18 and 65 years old who received the Ad26.COV2.S COVID-19 vaccine or a placebo. This sample comprised peripheral blood, obtained in a trial of Ad26.COV2.S vaccine versus placebo. The chain employs TRBV28 and TRBJ1-6; no D gene call is confident. The sequenced DNA: TGTGCCAGCAGTTTTGATTCACCCCTCCACTTT. Translation gives CASSFDSPLHF.